This entry lists 21 T cell receptor beta chains sequenced from one sample in a study of Ad26.COV2.S vaccination and SARS-CoV-2 variants (TCRdb year 2021). The label giving this sample's treatment or condition can be read as: around 19 received Ad26.COV2.S at low or high dose, single or two shots; 5 received placebo; per-sample allocation not given. For vaccine and placebo recipients, the sequenced repertoires came from samples collected on day 63 after the first injection. To prepare the library, the immunoSEQ multiplex PCR assay was applied. TCRdb retrieved this table from immuneACCESS and kept in-frame rearrangements only. Not all clones are present; in checked studies, unresolved V genes account for under half, and no reason is known for the remainder. The table for this sample lists approximately 480,000 clones; 87% of them were counted only once. The ten largest clones represent about 13% of the sample.

The source was peripheral blood, collected in a trial of Ad26.COV2.S vaccine versus placebo. Receptors originate from a person aged 18-65 years who received the Ad26.COV2.S COVID-19 vaccine or a placebo.

The CDR3 nucleotides are TGTGCCAGTAGTTATGCGGGAGGGCACAATGAGCAGTTCTTC. It codes for CASSYAGGHNEQFF. This chain connects TRBV19 to TRBJ2-1, with 9 bases aligning to TRBD2. V was clipped by 5 bases and J by 5 bases; unmatched bases: 4. The CDR3 runs 14 residues. In germline, CDR1 is LNHDA, CDR2 SQIVND (reference sequence).

The chain links TRBV18 to TRBJ2-7; perhaps D is TRBD1 or TRBD2 (5 bases each). CDR3 size: 13 residues. With 8 bases removed from V and 0 bases from J, the gap between germline ends came to 11 bases. Germline-derived CDR1 and CDR2 are KGHSH and LQKENI. The CDR3 bases are TGTGCCAGCCGGGACCAGCTCTCCTACGAGCAGTACTTC. It yields the protein CASRDQLSYEQYF. The whole variable domain, remainder taken from reference TRBV18 and TRBJ2-7, is NAGVMQNPRHLVRRRGQEARLRCSPMKGHSHVYWYRQLPEEGLKFMVYLQKENIIDESGMPKERFSAEFPKEGPSILRIQQVVRGDSAAYFCASRDQLSYEQYFGPGTRLTVT.

This chain uses TRBV5-1 with TRBJ2-5, with D unclear. CDR3 length equals 13 residues. Between the trimmed V and J ends, which lost 1 base and 2 bases, there was a span of 6 bases. The germline V gene encodes CDR1 SGHRS and CDR2 YFSETQ. The CDR3 region has the DNA TGCGCCAGCAGCTTGCGCTATCAAGAGACCCAGTACTTC. Residues: CASSLRYQETQYF.

The chain carries TRBV30 and TRBJ1-2; TRBD1 matches 7 bases. Germline V gives CDR1 GTSNPN, CDR2 SVGIG (reference sequence). The CDR3 has 14 residues. V lost 3 bases to trimming and J lost 0 bases; unmatched junction nucleotides: 4. The CDR3 is CAWRQGWANYGYTF. In nucleotides, the CDR3 is TGTGCCTGGAGACAGGGGTGGGCTAACTATGGCTACACCTTC. The whole variable domain, filled in from reference TRBV30 and TRBJ1-2, reads SQTIHQWPATLVQPVGSPLSLECTVEGTSNPNLYWYRQAAGRGLQLLFYSVGIGQISSEVPQNLSASRPQDRQFILSSKKLLLSDSGFYLCAWRQGWANYGYTFGSGTRLTVV.

The gene calls are TRBV5-8 and TRBJ1-5; 8 nucleotides match TRBD1. This CDR3 contains 15 residues. Germline values: CDR1 SGHTS, CDR2 YDEGEE. Trimming removed 4 bases from V and 5 bases from J; junction bases left unmatched: 8. CDR3 protein: CASSPGQVGYQPQHF. The CDR3 nucleotides are TGTGCCAGCAGCCCGGGACAGGTGGGGTATCAGCCCCAGCATTTT.

The genes are TRBV7-2 and TRBJ2-7, with D possibly TRBD2 on 7 matching bases. Trimming stripped 5 bases from V and 3 bases from J, with 17 bases between. This CDR3 comprises 15 residues. Looked up from germline, CDR1 is SGHTA and CDR2 is FQGNSA. This CDR3 is CASSPGGGGYYEQYF. CDR3 in DNA: TGTGCCAGCAGCCCGGGGGGCGGGGGATACTACGAGCAGTACTTC.

The chain carries TRBV6-5 and TRBJ2-1, with 10 bases that match TRBD2. The CDR3 contains 15 residues. Germline V gene sequence: CDR1 MNHEY, CDR2 SVGAGI. The V and J ends lost 6 bases and 9 bases, in that order; junction bases with no gene match: 11. The CDR3 DNA sequence: TGTGCCAGCAGCAAAAGGACTAGCGGTGATCCTGAGCAGTTCTTC. Residues: CASSKRTSGDPEQFF.

The CDR3 DNA is TGTGCCAGCTGTATGGGCCACCAAACCCCCGGGGAGCTGTTTTTT. Protein product: CASCMGHQTPGELFF. V usage is TRBV14 and J usage is TRBJ2-2; the D is unclear. V lost 8 bases, J lost 6 bases, and 19 bases lay in between. The germline CDR1 and CDR2 sequences are SGHDN and FVKESK. This CDR3 has 15 amino acids. Filled out from reference TRBV14 and TRBJ2-2, the complete variable domain reads EAGVTQFPSHSVIEKGQTVTLRCDPISGHDNLYWYRRVMGKEIKFLLHFVKESKQDESGMPNNRFLAERTGGTYSTLKVQPAELEDSGVYFCASCMGHQTPGELFFGEGSRLTVL.

V gene TRBV28 combines with J gene TRBJ2-7, with D possibly being TRBD1 or TRBD2 (5 bases each). The germline V and J ends were trimmed by 2 bases and 4 bases, with 15 bases remaining between them. Germline CDR1 reads MDHEN; CDR2 reads SYDVKM. The CDR3 has 15 amino acids. The DNA of the CDR3 is TGTGCCAGCAGTTTACTCCCGGGACGGAGTTACGAGCAGTACTTC. Its protein is CASSLLPGRSYEQYF.

The CDR3 DNA sequence: TGTGCCAGCAGCGCTACTTACCTAGCCAAAAACATTCAGTACTTC. Its protein is CASSATYLAKNIQYF. The V and J genes are TRBV2 and TRBJ2-4; D gene unclear. The CDR3 extends over 15 amino acids. Looked up from germline, CDR1 is SNHLY and CDR2 is FYNNEI. The ends were cut back, 6 bases at V and 0 bases at J, with 12 bases in the middle.

This rearrangement joins TRBV19 to TRBJ2-2; D not certain. Germline CDR1 reads LNHDA; CDR2 reads SQIVND (reference sequence). The CDR3 covers 12 residues. V was cut by 8 bases and J by 5 bases, with 9 bases left in between. CDR3 coding DNA: TGTGCCAGTCGCATAGGGACCGGGGAGCTGTTTTTT. Amino acid sequence: CASRIGTGELFF. Full variable domain (outside the CDR3, taken from reference TRBV19 and TRBJ2-2): DGGITQSPKYLFRKEGQNVTLSCEQNLNHDAMYWYRQDPGQGLRLIYYSQIVNDFQKGDIAEGYSVSREKKESFPLTVTSAQKNPTAFYLCASRIGTGELFFGEGSRLTVL.

The rearrangement joins TRBV7-3 to TRBJ2-3; unclear D gene. Trimming cost V 5 bases and J 2 bases, with 14 bases left between them. The CDR3 runs to 15 residues. Germline V lookup: CDR1 SGHTA, CDR2 FQGTGA. The chain's CDR3 is CASSPAGGYTDTQYF. CDR3 sequence (DNA): TGTGCCAGCAGCCCCGCCGGCGGATACACAGATACGCAGTATTTT.

The rearrangement links TRBV6-5 to TRBJ1-4, with TRBD1 as a possible D gene (5 bases). This CDR3 is built from 14 residues. Trimming removed 6 bases from V and 4 bases from J, with 12 bases in between. Germline CDR1 reads MNHEY; CDR2 reads SVGAGI. The CDR3 DNA reads as TGTGCCAGCAGGGGGGGGTGGAGTAATGAAAAACTGTTTTTT. Protein sequence: CASRGGWSNEKLFF.

The CDR3 here is CASGLEATYGYTF. The CDR3 DNA reads TGTGCTAGTGGTTTGGAGGCTACCTATGGCTACACCTTC. V gene TRBV12-5 combines with J gene TRBJ1-2; D remains unclear. Germline V gene lookup returns CDR1 LGHNT and CDR2 FRNRAP. The CDR3 runs to 13 residues. Trimming pared 1 base from V and 4 bases from J, leaving 7 bases between.

In the case of this clone: The same CDR3 is also encoded by other DNA sequences in this sample. V and J are TRBV30 and TRBJ2-7, with D unresolved. This CDR3 has 11 amino acids. V was shortened by 1 base and J by 1 base, with 2 bases between the two germline ends. Germline assignment: CDR1 GTSNPN and CDR2 SVGIG (reference sequence). The CDR3 sequence: CAWSDSYEQYF. The DNA of the CDR3 is TGTGCCTGGAGTGATTCCTACGAGCAGTACTTC.

The V call is TRBV15, the J call TRBJ1-2; D call uncertain. The CDR3 runs 14 residues. Germline CDR1 LNHNV, CDR2 YYDKDF (reference sequence). V dropped 3 bases and J dropped 7 bases, with 15 bases sitting between them. DNA of the CDR3: TGTGCCACCAGCAGTACTAAAAGGCGGGCTGGCTACACCTTC. The encoded protein is CATSSTKRRAGYTF.

The rearrangement links TRBV15 to TRBJ2-1, with D tentatively TRBD1 or TRBD2 (6 bases each). From germline, CDR1 is LNHNV and CDR2 YYDKDF (reference sequence). V was cut by 0 bases and J by 1 base, with 13 bases left in between. The CDR3 is 17 amino acids. For the CDR3, the DNA is TGTGCCACCAGCAGAGAAGGGGGGCGGGCATCCTACAATGAGCAGTTCTTC. Residues: CATSREGGRASYNEQFF. The whole variable domain, remainder taken from reference TRBV15 and TRBJ2-1, is DAMVIQNPRYQVTQFGKPVTLSCSQTLNHNVMYWYQQKSSQAPKLLFHYYDKDFNNEADTPDNFQSRRPNTSFCFLDIRSPGLGDTAMYLCATSREGGRASYNEQFFGPGTRLTVL.

The chain recombines TRBV6-5 with TRBJ1-4; D is unresolved. V was shortened by 7 bases and J by 8 bases, with 11 bases between the two germline ends. CDR1 and CDR2 (germline): MNHEY, SVGAGI. The CDR3 consists of 12 residues. The CDR3 nucleotides read TGTGCCAGCACGGCGGCAGGCGAAAAACTGTTTTTT. Its protein is CASTAAGEKLFF.

The chain joins TRBV10-1 to TRBJ2-1; 11 positions agree with TRBD2. With V trimmed by 6 bases and J by 7 bases, 17 bases remained unmatched. Germline values: CDR1 WNHNN, CDR2 SYGVQD (reference sequence). The CDR3 loop spans 18 amino acids. CDR3 sequence: CASSPGTSGHTVRNEQFF. The CDR3 bases are TGCGCCAGCAGCCCCGGGACTAGCGGCCACACGGTCAGAAATGAGCAGTTCTTC.

The rearrangement links TRBV7-2 to TRBJ1-5, with D possibly matching TRBD1 (6 bases). V was clipped by 5 bases and J by 3 bases, with 14 bases between them. The CDR3 extends over 15 amino acids. Germline-derived CDR1 and CDR2 are SGHTA and FQGNSA. The CDR3: CASSATTGPNQPQHF. CDR3 DNA sequence: TGTGCCAGCAGCGCCACAACAGGGCCCAATCAGCCCCAGCATTTT.

The chain employs TRBV19 and TRBJ1-4; 8 bases map to TRBD1. CDR1 and CDR2 (germline): LNHDA, SQIVND (reference sequence). The CDR3 sequence is 13 residues long. Trimming cost V 4 bases and J 8 bases; bases outside gene matches: 3. CDR3: CASSNQGAEKLFF. The CDR3 DNA reads TGTGCCAGTAGTAATCAGGGGGCGGAAAAACTGTTTTTT.